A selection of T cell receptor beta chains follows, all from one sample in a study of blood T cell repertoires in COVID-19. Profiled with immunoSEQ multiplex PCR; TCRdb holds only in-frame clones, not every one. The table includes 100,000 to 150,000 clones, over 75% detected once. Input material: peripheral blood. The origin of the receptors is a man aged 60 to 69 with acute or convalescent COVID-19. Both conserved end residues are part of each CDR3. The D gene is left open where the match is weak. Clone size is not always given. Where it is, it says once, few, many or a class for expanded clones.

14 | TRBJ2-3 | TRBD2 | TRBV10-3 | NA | CAIKSGATSDTQYF | TGTGCCATTAAGAGCGGGGCTACTTCAGATACGCAGTATTTT
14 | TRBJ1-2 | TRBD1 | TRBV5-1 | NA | CASSLLGTGEGYTF | TGCGCCAGCAGCCTCCTGGGGACAGGAGAGGGCTACACCTTC
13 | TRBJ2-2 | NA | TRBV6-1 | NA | CAGGDTNTGELFF | TGTGCCGGTGGGGACACCAACACCGGGGAGCTGTTTTTT
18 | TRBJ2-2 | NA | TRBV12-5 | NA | CASGLVYTSTAGTGELFF | TGTGCTAGTGGTTTGGTTTATACTTCGACAGCGGGCACCGGGGAGCTGTTTTTT
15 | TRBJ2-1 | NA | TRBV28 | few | CASSLFPGAYNEQFF | TGTGCCAGCAGCCTGTTTCCGGGAGCCTACAATGAGCAGTTCTTC
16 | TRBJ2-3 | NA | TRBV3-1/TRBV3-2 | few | CASSRRGGTVLDTQYF | TGTGCCAGCAGTCGGAGAGGGGGAACGGTCCTCGATACGCAGTATTTT
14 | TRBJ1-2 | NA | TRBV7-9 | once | CASSPTGIASGYTF | TGTGCCAGCAGCCCAACAGGGATCGCTTCCGGCTACACCTTC
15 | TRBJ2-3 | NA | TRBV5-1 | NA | CASRAEGGRTDTQYF | TGCGCCAGCCGCGCCGAGGGGGGGCGGACAGATACGCAGTATTTT
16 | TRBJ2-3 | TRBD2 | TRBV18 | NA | CASSPPGTILTDTQYF | TGTGCCAGCTCACCACCCGGGACTATTCTCACAGATACGCAGTATTTT
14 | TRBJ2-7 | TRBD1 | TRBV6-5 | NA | CASRPPGQGREQYF | TGTGCCAGCAGGCCCCCGGGACAGGGTAGGGAGCAGTACTTC
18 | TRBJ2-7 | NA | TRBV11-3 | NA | CASSPGILGAGPSYEQYF | TGTGCCAGCAGCCCAGGGATACTCGGAGCGGGCCCCTCCTACGAGCAGTACTTC
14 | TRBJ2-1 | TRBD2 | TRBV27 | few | CASSSRSGNDEQFF | TGTGCCAGCAGTTCACGCAGCGGGAACGATGAGCAGTTCTTC
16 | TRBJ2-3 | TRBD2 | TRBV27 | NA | CASTRLAGGGTDTQYF | TGTGCCAGCACCCGACTAGCGGGAGGGGGAACAGATACGCAGTATTTT
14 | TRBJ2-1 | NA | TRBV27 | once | CASSPPGVNNEQFF | TGTGCCAGCAGTCCCCCAGGTGTGAACAATGAGCAGTTCTTC
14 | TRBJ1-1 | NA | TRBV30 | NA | CAWSFRRVNTEAFF | TGTGCCTGGAGTTTTAGGCGGGTGAACACTGAAGCTTTCTTT
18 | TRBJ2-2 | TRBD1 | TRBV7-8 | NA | CASSSSNRDRGYTGELFF | TGTGCCAGCAGCTCCTCAAACCGGGACAGGGGCTACACCGGGGAGCTGTTTTTT
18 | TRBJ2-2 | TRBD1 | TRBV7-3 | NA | CASSLIGGQGWNTGELFF | TGTGCCAGCAGCTTAATCGGGGGACAGGGATGGAACACCGGGGAGCTGTTTTTT
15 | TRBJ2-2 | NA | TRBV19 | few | CASSIGILSPIQLFF | TGTGCCAGTAGTATTGGCATTCTCTCCCCAATACAGCTGTTTTTT
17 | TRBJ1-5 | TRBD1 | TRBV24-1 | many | CATSDSRTGGFGQPQHF | TGTGCCACCAGTGATTCAAGGACAGGGGGCTTCGGTCAGCCCCAGCATTTT
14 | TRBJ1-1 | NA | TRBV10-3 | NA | CAISGQGMNTEAFF | TGTGCCATCAGCGGGCAGGGTATGAACACTGAAGCTTTCTTT
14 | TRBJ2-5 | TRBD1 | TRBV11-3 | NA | CASSIGTAQETQYF | TGTGCCAGCAGCATCGGGACAGCTCAAGAGACCCAGTACTTC
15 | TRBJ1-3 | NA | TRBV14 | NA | CASSQRSYSGNTIYF | TGTGCCAGCAGCCAGAGGAGTTACTCTGGAAACACCATATATTTT
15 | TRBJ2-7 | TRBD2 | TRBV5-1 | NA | CASSLGLAGHYEQYF | TGCGCCAGCAGCCTGGGACTAGCGGGGCACTACGAGCAGTACTTC
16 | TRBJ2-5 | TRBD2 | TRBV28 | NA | CASSSSTSGREETQYF | TGTGCCAGCAGTTCGAGCACTAGCGGGAGGGAAGAGACCCAGTACTTC
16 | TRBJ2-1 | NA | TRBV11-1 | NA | CASSLTGTSHYNEQFF | TGTGCCAGCAGCTTAACCGGGACTTCCCACTACAATGAGCAGTTCTTC
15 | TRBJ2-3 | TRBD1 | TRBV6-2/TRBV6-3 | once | CASSPRDRFTDTQYF | TGTGCCAGCAGCCCCCGGGACAGGTTCACAGATACGCAGTATTTT
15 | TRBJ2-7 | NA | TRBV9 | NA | CASSVAWTVTYEQYF | TGTGCCAGCAGCGTAGCCTGGACAGTTACGTACGAGCAGTACTTC
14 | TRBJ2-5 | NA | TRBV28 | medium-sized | CASSSPVVGETQYF | TGTGCCAGCAGTTCGCCGGTGGTTGGAGAGACCCAGTACTTC
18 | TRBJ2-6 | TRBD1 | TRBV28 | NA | CASSFLGQGAVGANVLTF | TGTGCCAGCAGTTTCTTAGGACAGGGGGCAGTTGGGGCCAACGTCCTGACTTTC
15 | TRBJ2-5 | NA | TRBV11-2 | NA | CASSLGDRYQETQYF | TGTGCCAGCAGCTTAGGCGACAGGTACCAAGAGACCCAGTACTTC
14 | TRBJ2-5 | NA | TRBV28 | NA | CASSLGGTQETQYF | TGTGCCAGCAGTTTAGGCGGGACCCAAGAGACCCAGTACTTC
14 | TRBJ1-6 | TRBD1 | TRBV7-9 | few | CASSRDRDNSPLHF | TGTGCCAGCAGCCGGGACAGGGACAATTCACCCCTCCACTTT
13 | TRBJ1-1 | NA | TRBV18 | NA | CASSPPISVGAFF | TGTGCCAGCTCACCCCCGATATCTGTCGGAGCTTTCTTT
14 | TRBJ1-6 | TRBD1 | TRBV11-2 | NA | CASSPRQGGSPLHF | TGTGCCAGCAGCCCCCGACAGGGTGGATCACCCCTCCACTTT
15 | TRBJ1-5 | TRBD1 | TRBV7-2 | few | CASSSTTGGNQPQHF | TGTGCCAGCAGCAGCACCACAGGGGGCAATCAGCCCCAGCATTTT
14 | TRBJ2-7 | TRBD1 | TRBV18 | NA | CASSPGQDYYEQYF | TGTGCCAGCTCACCTGGACAGGATTACTACGAGCAGTACTTC
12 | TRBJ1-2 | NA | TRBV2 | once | CASRMEGDGYTF | TGTGCCAGCAGGATGGAGGGCGATGGCTACACCTTC
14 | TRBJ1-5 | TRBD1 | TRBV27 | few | CASSRDRGNQPQHF | TGTGCCAGCAGCCGGGACAGGGGAAATCAGCCCCAGCATTTT
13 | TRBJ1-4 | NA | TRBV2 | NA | CASSGSGNEKLFF | TGTGCCAGCAGTGGATCAGGGAACGAAAAACTGTTTTTT
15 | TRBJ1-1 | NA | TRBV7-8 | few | CASSLDSQGNTEAFF | TGTGCCAGCAGCTTAGACAGCCAGGGGAACACTGAAGCTTTCTTT
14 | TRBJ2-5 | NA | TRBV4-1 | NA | CASSQGGLQETQYF | TGCGCCAGCAGCCAGGGGGGACTCCAAGAGACCCAGTACTTC
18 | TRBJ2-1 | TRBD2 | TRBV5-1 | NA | CASSLPRREGSSYNEQFF | TGCGCCAGCAGCCTACCTAGGCGGGAGGGTAGCTCCTACAATGAGCAGTTCTTC
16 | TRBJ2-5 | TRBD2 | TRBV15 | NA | CATSRSGGGPQETQYF | TGTGCCACCAGCAGGTCAGGCGGGGGGCCCCAAGAGACCCAGTACTTC
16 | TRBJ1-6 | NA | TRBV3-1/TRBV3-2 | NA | CASSQALTAYNSPLHF | TGTGCCAGCAGCCAAGCCCTGACAGCTTATAATTCACCCCTCCACTTT
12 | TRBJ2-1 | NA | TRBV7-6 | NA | CASSRNRNEQFF | TGTGCCAGCAGCCGAAATAGAAATGAGCAGTTCTTC
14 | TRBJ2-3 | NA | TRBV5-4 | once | CASSPQGRTDTQYF | TGTGCCAGCAGTCCACAGGGTCGCACAGATACGCAGTATTTT
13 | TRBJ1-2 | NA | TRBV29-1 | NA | CSATTGSSYGYTF | TGCAGCGCTACCACAGGGTCTAGCTATGGCTACACCTTC
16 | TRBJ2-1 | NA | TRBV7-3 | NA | CASSFLLRGTYNEQFF | TGTGCCAGCAGCTTTCTCCTGAGAGGGACCTACAATGAGCAGTTCTTC
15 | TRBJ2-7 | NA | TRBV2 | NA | CASSDLGRGPYEQYF | TGTGCCAGCAGTGATCTAGGCAGGGGCCCCTACGAGCAGTACTTC
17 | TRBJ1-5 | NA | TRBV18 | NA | CASSPSLGDRGNQPQHF | TGTGCCAGCTCACCATCGTTAGGGGATCGGGGCAATCAGCCCCAGCATTTT
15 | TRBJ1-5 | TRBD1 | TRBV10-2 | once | CASSERTGRGQPQHF | TGCGCCAGCAGTGAGCGGACAGGGAGAGGACAGCCCCAGCATTTT
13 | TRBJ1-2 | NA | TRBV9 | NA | CASSVGDTRAPNF | TGTGCCAGCAGCGTAGGGGACACCCGTGCCCCCAACTTC
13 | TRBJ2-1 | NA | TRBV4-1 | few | CASSLENGNEQFF | TGCGCCAGCAGCCTTGAAAACGGGAATGAGCAGTTCTTC
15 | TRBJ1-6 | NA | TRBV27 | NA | CASSLQPGLAGTLHF | TGTGCCAGCAGTTTACAACCCGGACTCGCTGGTACCCTCCACTTT
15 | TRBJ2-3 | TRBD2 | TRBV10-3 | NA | CAIRSAGGGTDTQYF | TGTGCCATCCGGTCGGCGGGAGGCGGCACAGATACGCAGTATTTT
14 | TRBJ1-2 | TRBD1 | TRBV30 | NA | CAWSVGQGYYGYTF | TGTGCCTGGAGTGTAGGACAGGGATACTATGGCTACACCTTC
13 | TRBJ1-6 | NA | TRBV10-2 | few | CASSGGGNSPLHF | TGCGCCAGCAGTGGAGGGGGTAATTCACCCCTCCACTTT
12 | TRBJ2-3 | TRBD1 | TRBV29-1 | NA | CSVEDRGDTQYF | TGCAGCGTTGAGGACAGGGGTGATACGCAGTATTTT
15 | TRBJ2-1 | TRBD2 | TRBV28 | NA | CASKKWASGRAEQFF | TGTGCCAGCAAGAAGTGGGCTAGCGGGAGGGCTGAGCAGTTCTTC